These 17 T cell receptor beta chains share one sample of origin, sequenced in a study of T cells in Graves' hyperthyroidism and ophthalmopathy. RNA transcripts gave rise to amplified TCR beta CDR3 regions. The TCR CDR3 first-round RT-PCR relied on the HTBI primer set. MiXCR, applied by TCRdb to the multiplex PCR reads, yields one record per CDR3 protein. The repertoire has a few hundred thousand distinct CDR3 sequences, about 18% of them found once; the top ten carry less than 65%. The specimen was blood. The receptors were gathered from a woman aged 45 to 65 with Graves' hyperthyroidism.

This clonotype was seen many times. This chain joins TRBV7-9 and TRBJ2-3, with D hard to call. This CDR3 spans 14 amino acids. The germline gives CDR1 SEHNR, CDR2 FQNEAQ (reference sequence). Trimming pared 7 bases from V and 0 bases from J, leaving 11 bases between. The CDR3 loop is CASTTPGSTDTQYF. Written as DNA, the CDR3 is TGTGCCAGCACCACCCCAGGTAGCACAGATACGCAGTATTTT.

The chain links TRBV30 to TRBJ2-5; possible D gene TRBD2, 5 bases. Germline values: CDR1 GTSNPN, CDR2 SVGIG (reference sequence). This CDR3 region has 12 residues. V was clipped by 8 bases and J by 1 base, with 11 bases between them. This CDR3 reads CASGPPQETQYF. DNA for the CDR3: TGTGCCAGCGGCCCCCCCCAAGAGACCCAGTACTTC.

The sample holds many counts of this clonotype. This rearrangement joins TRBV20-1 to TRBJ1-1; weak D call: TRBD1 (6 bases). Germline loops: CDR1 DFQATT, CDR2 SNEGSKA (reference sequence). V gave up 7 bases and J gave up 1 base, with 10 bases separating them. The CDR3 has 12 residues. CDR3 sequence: CSGNRENTEAFF. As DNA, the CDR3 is TGCAGTGGGAACAGGGAGAACACTGAAGCTTTCTTT.

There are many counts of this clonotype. In DNA, the CDR3 is TGTGCCAGCTCACCGACAGGGGGTATAGCTGAAGCTTTCTTT. It translates to CASSPTGGIAEAFF. This rearrangement joins TRBV18 to TRBJ1-1; 9 nucleotides match TRBD1. Germline trimming cut 3 bases from V and 6 bases from J; bases unmatched to any gene: 5. Germline V gene data show CDR1 as KGHSH and CDR2 as LQKENI. The CDR3 runs to 14 residues.

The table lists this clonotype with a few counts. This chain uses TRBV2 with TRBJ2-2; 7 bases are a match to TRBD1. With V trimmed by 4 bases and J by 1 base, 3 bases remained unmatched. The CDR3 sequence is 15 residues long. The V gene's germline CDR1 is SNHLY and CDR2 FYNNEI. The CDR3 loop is CASSADRENTGELFF. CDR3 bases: TGTGCCAGCAGTGCAGACAGGGAGAACACCGGGGAGCTGTTTTTT.

The CDR3: CASSHILEGTDTQYF. The CDR3 DNA reads TGTGCCAGCAGTCATATCCTGGAAGGAACAGATACGCAGTATTTT. The chain combines TRBV5-4 with TRBJ2-3; D remains unclear. Germline V gene lookup returns CDR1 SGHNT and CDR2 YYREEE (reference sequence). V shed 5 bases and J shed 3 bases, with 16 bases lying between them. The CDR3 has 15 amino acids.

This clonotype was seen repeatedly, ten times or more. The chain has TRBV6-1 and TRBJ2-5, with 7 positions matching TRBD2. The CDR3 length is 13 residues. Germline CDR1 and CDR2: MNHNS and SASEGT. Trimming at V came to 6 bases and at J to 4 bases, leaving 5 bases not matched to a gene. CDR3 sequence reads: CASSPREAETQYF. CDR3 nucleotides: TGTGCCAGCAGCCCCCGGGAGGCAGAGACCCAGTACTTC.

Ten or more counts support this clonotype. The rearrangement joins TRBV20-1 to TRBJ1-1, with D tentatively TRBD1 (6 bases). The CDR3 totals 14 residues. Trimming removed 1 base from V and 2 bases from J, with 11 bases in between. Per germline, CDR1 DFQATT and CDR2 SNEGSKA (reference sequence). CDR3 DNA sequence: TGCAGTGCTAGAGGGCAAGGGGGTAACACTGAAGCTTTCTTT. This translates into CSARGQGGNTEAFF.

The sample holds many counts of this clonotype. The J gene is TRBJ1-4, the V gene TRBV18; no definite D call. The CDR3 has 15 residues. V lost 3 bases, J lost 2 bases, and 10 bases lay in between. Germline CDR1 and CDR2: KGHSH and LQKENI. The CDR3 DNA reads TGTGCCAGCTCACCCCAGCGGGAGACTAATGAAAAACTGTTTTTT. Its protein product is CASSPQRETNEKLFF.

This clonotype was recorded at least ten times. This CDR3 reads CASSHTGRNTEAFF. The CDR3 DNA is TGTGCCAGCAGTCATACAGGGAGGAACACTGAAGCTTTCTTT. V usage is TRBV6-1 and J usage is TRBJ1-1, with D perhaps TRBD1 (6 bases). Trimming cost V 5 bases and J 1 base, with 11 bases left between them. CDR1 is MNHNS and CDR2 is SASEGT in the germline V gene. The CDR3 has 14 amino acids.

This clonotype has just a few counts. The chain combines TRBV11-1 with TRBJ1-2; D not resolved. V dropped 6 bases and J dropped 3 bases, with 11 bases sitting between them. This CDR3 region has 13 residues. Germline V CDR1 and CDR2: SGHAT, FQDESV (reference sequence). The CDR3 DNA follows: TGTGCCAGCAGTGAAGGAAGGGACTATGGCTACACCTTC. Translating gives CASSEGRDYGYTF.

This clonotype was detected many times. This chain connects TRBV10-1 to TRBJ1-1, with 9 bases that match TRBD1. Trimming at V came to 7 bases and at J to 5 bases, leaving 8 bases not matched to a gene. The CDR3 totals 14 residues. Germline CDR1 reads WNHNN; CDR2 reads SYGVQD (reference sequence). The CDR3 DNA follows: TGCGCCAGCATTTGGGACAGGGTTGGGACTGAAGCTTTCTTT. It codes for CASIWDRVGTEAFF.

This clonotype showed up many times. CDR3 residues: CASSPLDDTFGNTIYF. Written as DNA, the CDR3 is TGTGCCAGCTCACCACTCGACGACACCTTCGGAAACACCATATATTTT. The chain combines TRBV18 with TRBJ1-3; D gene ambiguous. The CDR3 is 16 amino acids. The V end lost 1 base, the J end lost 4 bases, and 14 bases lay between the germline ends. Germline values: CDR1 KGHSH, CDR2 LQKENI.

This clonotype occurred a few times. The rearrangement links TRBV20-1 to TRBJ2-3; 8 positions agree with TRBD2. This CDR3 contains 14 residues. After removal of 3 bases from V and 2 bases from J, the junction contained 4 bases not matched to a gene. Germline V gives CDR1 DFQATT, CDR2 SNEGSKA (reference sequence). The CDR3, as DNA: TGCAGTGCTAGTTTTAGCGGGGTCACAGATACGCAGTATTTT. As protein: CSASFSGVTDTQYF.

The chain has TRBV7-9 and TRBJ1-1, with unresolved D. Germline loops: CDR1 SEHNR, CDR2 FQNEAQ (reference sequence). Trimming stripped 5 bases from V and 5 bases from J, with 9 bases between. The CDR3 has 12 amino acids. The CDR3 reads CASSPDRTEAFF. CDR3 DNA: TGTGCCAGCAGCCCGGACCGTACTGAAGCTTTCTTT.

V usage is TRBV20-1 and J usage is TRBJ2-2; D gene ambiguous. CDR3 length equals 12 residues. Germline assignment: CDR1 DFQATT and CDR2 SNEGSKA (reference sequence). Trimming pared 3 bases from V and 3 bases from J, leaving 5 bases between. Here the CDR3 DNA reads TGCAGTGCTAGTCTTTACACCGGGGAGCTGTTTTTT. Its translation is CSASLYTGELFF.

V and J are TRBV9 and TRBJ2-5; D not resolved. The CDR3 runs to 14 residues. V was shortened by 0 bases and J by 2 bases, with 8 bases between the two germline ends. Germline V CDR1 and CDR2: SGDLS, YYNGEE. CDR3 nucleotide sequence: TGTGCCAGCAGCGTAGGACCCAGGCAAGAGACCCAGTACTTC. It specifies CASSVGPRQETQYF.